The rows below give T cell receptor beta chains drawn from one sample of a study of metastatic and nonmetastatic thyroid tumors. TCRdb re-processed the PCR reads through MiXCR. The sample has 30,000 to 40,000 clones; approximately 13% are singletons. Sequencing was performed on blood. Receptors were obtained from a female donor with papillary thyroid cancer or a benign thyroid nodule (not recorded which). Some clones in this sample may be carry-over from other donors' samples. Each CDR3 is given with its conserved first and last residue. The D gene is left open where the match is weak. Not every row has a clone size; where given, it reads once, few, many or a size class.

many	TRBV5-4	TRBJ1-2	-	TGTGCCAGCAGCTTGGGGACAGCGAACTATGGCTACACCTTC	CASSLGTANYGYTF
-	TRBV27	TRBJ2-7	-	TGTGCCAGCAGTGTGACAGTTCACTCCTACGATCAGTACTTC	CASSVTVHSYDQYF
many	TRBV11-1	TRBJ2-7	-	TGTGCCAGCAGCTTAGTAGGCAGCTCCTACGAGCAGTACTTC	CASSLVGSSYEQYF
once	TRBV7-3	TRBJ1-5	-	TGTGCCAGCAGCTTAAGCCCCCGGGTCAATCAGCCCCAGCATTTT	CASSLSPRVNQPQHF
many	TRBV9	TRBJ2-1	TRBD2	TGTGCCAGCAGCCTTGGGACTAGCGGGGCCCTTTCGTTC	CASSLGTSGALSF
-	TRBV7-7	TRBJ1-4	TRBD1	TGTGCTAGCATCTTTTGGACAGGGGCTAATGAAAAACTGTTTTTT	CASIFWTGANEKLFF
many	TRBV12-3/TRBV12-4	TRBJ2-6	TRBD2	TGTGCCAACGTGACCCTAGCGGGAGGGATCTCTGGGGCCAACGTCCTGACTTTC	CANVTLAGGISGANVLTF
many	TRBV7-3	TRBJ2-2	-	TGTGCCAGCAGCTCAGATGGGAGCAACACCGGGGAGCTGTTTTTT	CASSSDGSNTGELFF
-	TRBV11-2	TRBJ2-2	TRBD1	TGTGCCAGCAGGGATTGGAGGACAGGGGTTTTGGACGGGGAGCTGTTTTTT	CASRDWRTGVLDGELFF
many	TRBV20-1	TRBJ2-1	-	TGCAGTGCTAACCGAGCGGAGGGAAACTACAATGAGCAGTTCTTC	CSANRAEGNYNEQFF
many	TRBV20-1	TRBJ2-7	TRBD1	TGCAGTGCTAGAGACCCCGGACAGGGGGGTCCATACGAGCAGTACTTC	CSARDPGQGGPYEQYF
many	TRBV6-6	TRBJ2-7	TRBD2	TGTGCCAGCAGTTACACCCTTAGCGGGAGGGCTTACGAGCAGTACTTC	CASSYTLSGRAYEQYF
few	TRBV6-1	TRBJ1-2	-	TGTGCCAGCAGAACCGGGCAGGTTGTTGGCTACACCTTC	CASRTGQVVGYTF
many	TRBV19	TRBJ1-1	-	TGTGCCAGTACCGCCTTTAAGGGGGGAAAGTTCACTGAAGCTTTCTTT	CASTAFKGGKFTEAFF
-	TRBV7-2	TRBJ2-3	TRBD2	TGTGCCAGCATCCAAGTGCCACTAGCGGGTGGCACAGATACGCAGTATTTT	CASIQVPLAGGTDTQYF
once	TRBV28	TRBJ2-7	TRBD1	TGTGCCAGCATACCAGCCGGGACAGGTGCCTACGAGCAGTACTTC	CASIPAGTGAYEQYF
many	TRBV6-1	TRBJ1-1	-	TGTGCCAGCATCCGACAGATGAACACTGAAGCTTTCTTT	CASIRQMNTEAFF
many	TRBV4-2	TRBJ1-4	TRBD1	TGTGCCAGCAGCCAAGTGGACAGGGTGAATGAAAAACTGTTTTTT	CASSQVDRVNEKLFF
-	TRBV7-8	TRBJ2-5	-	TGTGCCAGTAGCCCGGACAGTGGGCGAGGAGAGACCCAGTACTTC	CASSPDSGRGETQYF
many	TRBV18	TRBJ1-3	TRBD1	TGTGCCAGCTCACCGATAGACAGGGACTCTGGAAACACCATATATTTT	CASSPIDRDSGNTIYF
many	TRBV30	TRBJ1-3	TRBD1	TGTGCCTGGGACTTTCTCAGGGGGCGCGTCGGAAACACCATATATTTT	CAWDFLRGRVGNTIYF
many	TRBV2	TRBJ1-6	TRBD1	TGTGCCAGCAGGCCAGGACAGGGCAGAAATTCACCCCTCCACTTT	CASRPGQGRNSPLHF
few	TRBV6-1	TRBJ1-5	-	TGTGCCAGCAGGGAAAGGACGCAGCATTTT	CASRERTQHF
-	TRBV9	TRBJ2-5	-	TGTGCCAGCAGCCCAAACCCGGGCCCCACGTCGTACTTC	CASSPNPGPTSYF
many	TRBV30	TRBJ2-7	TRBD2	TGTGCCTGGGACTTAGCGGGAGTGAGCGAGCAGTACTTC	CAWDLAGVSEQYF
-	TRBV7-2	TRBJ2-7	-	TGTGCCAGCAGCCGGGGAAGCTACGAGCAGTACTTC	CASSRGSYEQYF
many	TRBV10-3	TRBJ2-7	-	TGTGCCATCAGTGAGTCCGGCCGGTTTCCCCACGAGCAGTACTTC	CAISESGRFPHEQYF
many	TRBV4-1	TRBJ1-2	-	TGCGCCAGCAGCCAGTCAGATAACTATGGCTACACCTTC	CASSQSDNYGYTF
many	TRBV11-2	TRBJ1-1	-	TGTGCCAGCAGCTCCCGGGGAGCGAACACTGAAGCTTTCTTT	CASSSRGANTEAFF
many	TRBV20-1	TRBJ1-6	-	TGCAGTGTCCCGGGAGACGGGAGCTCCTATAATTCACCCCTCCACTTT	CSVPGDGSSYNSPLHF
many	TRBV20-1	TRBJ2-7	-	TGCAGTGCTCGTTCTTCGGGACGAAGTTACGAGCAGTACTTC	CSARSSGRSYEQYF
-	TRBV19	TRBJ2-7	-	TGTGCCAGTATTACCGGGACACCTTACGAGCAGTACTTC	CASITGTPYEQYF
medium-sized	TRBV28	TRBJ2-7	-	TGTGCCAGCAGTTCGTCGGACAGTCACTACGAGCAGTACTTC	CASSSSDSHYEQYF
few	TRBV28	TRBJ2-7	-	TGTGCCAGCAGTTTATATCTGGGTCCCTACGAGCAGTACTTC	CASSLYLGPYEQYF
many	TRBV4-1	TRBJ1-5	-	TGCGCCAGCAGCCCGCTGGTTGGGGGTTATAGCAATCAGCCCCAGCATTTT	CASSPLVGGYSNQPQHF
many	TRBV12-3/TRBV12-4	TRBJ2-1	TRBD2	TGTGCCAGCAGCCCGAGACTAGCGGGAGGGAGGGTTGAGCAGTTCTTC	CASSPRLAGGRVEQFF
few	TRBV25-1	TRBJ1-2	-	TGTGCCAGCAGTGAATACCGAGACCCGAACTATGGCTACACCTTC	CASSEYRDPNYGYTF
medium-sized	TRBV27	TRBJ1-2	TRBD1	TGTGCCAGCAGTTTATCAAGGGGGACAGGGAACTATGGCTACACCTTC	CASSLSRGTGNYGYTF
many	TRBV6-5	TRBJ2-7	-	TGTGCCAGCAGTTACTCGAGGACACCGCCTGGCGAGCAGTACTTC	CASSYSRTPPGEQYF
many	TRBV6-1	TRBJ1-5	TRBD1	TGTGCCAGCAGTTTCATTGTAGGGGGCGTGAGCAATCAGCCCCAGCATTTT	CASSFIVGGVSNQPQHF
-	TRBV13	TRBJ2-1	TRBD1	TGTGCCAGCAGCTCGGGACAGGGGGTCAATGAGCAGTTCTTC	CASSSGQGVNEQFF
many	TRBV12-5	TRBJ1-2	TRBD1	TGTGCTAGTGCCCCGGGACAGAACTATGGCTACACCTTC	CASAPGQNYGYTF
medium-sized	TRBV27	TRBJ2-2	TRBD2	TGTGCCAGCAGTCCCTGGGTCAGCGGGAGGGCCGGAGAGCTGTTTTTT	CASSPWVSGRAGELFF
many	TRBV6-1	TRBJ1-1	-	TGTGCCAGCCAAACGGGACGTGAAGCTTTCTTT	CASQTGREAFF
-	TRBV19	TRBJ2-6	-	TGTGCCAGTAGTTTAAGCTCTGGGGCCAACGTCCTGACTTTC	CASSLSSGANVLTF